One TCR beta chain is described in this entry. Using immunoSEQ multiplex PCR, the repertoire was profiled, and TCRdb retains in-frame clones only, with some absent. This sample carries tens of thousands of clones, about 90% of them seen once, and the ten largest clones take less than 0.35%. In germline, CDR1 is MGHRA, CDR2 YSYEKL. Trimming removed 5 bases at V and 4 bases at J, with 24 bases between. This CDR3 comprises 18 residues. The data belong to a study of OX40 agonist ivuxolimab in advanced cancers. The chain recombines TRBV4-1 with TRBJ1-5, with D possibly being TRBD1 (5 bases). This receptor was obtained from an adult with an advanced solid tumor such as melanoma, head and neck, liver or kidney cancer. Here the sequenced sample was CD4+ or CD8+ T cells sorted from blood, taken in a trial of the OX40 agonist ivuxolimab. The CDR3, as DNA: TGCGCCAGCAGCGGACAAAAGTTCCGGGACGGCTTAAATCAGCCCCAGCATTTT. It codes for CASSGQKFRDGLNQPQHF.